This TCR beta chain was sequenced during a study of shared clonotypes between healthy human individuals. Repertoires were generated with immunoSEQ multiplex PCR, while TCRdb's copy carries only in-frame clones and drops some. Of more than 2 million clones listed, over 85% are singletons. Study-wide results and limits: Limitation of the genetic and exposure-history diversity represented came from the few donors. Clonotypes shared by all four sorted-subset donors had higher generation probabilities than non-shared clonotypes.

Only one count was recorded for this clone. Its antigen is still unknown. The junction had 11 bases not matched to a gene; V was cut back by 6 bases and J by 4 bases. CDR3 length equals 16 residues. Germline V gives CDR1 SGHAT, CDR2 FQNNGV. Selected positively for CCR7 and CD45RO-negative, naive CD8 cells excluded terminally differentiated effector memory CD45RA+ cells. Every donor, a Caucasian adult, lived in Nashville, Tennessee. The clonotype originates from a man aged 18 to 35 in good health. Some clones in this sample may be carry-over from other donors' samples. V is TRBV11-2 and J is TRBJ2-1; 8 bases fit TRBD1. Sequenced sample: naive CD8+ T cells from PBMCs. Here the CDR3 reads CASRDRVVGWYNEQFF. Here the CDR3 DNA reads TGTGCCAGCAGGGACAGGGTAGTAGGTTGGTACAATGAGCAGTTCTTC. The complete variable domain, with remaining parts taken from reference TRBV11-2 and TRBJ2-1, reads EAGVAQSPRYKIIEKRQSVAFWCNPISGHATLYWYQQILGQGPKLLIQFQNNGVVDDSQLPKDRFSAERLKGVDSTLKIQPAKLEDSAVYLCASRDRVVGWYNEQFFGPGTRLTVL.